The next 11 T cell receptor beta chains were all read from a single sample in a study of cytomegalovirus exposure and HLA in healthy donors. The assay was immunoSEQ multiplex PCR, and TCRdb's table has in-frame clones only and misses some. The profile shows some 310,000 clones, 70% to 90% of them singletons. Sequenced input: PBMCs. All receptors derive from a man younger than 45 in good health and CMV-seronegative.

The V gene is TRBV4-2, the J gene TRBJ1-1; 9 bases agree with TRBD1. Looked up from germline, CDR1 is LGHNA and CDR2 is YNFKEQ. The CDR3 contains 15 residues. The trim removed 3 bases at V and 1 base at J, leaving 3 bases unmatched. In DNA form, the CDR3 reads TGTGCCAGCAGCCAGAGGACAGGGGAGAACACTGAAGCTTTCTTT. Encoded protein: CASSQRTGENTEAFF.

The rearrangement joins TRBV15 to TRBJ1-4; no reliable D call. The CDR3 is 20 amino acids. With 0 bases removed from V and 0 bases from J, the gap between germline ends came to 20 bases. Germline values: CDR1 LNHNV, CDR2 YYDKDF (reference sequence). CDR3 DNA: TGTGCCACCAGCAGAGATATTGGTCGGGTTTACCGTGCAACTAATGAAAAACTGTTTTTT. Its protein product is CATSRDIGRVYRATNEKLFF.

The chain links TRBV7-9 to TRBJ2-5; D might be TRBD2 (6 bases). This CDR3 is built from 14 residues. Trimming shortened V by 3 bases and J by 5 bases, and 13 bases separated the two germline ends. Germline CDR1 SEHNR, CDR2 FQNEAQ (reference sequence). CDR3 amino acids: CASSFWGVSETQYF. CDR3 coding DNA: TGTGCCAGCAGCTTTTGGGGGGTGAGCGAGACCCAGTACTTC.

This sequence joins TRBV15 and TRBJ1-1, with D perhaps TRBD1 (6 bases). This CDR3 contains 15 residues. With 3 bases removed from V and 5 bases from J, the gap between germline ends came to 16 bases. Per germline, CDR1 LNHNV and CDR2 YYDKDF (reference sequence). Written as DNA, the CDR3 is TGTGCCACCAGCAGTCTGAACAGGGCCGGTACTGAAGCTTTCTTT. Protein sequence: CATSSLNRAGTEAFF. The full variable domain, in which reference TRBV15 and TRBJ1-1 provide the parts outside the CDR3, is DAMVIQNPRYQVTQFGKPVTLSCSQTLNHNVMYWYQQKSSQAPKLLFHYYDKDFNNEADTPDNFQSRRPNTSFCFLDIRSPGLGDTAMYLCATSSLNRAGTEAFFGQGTRLTVV.

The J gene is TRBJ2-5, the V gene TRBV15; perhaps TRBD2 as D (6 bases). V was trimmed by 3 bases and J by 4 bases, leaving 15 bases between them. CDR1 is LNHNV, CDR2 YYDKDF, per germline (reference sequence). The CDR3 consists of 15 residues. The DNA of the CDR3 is TGTGCCACCAGCAGTGAGGGGCGGGGTTCAGAGACCCAGTACTTC. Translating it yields CATSSEGRGSETQYF.

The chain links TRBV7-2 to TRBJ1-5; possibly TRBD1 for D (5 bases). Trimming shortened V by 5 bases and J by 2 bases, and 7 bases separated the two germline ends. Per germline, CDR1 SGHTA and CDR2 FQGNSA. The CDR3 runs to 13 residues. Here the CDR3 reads CASSAQGNQPQHF. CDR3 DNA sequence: TGTGCCAGCAGCGCACAGGGCAATCAGCCCCAGCATTTT.

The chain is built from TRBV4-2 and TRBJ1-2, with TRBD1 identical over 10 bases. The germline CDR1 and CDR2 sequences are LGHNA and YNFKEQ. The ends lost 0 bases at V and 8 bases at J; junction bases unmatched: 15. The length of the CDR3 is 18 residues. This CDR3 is CASSQDWARGQGREGYTF. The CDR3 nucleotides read TGTGCCAGCAGCCAAGATTGGGCGAGGGGACAGGGGAGGGAGGGCTACACCTTC.

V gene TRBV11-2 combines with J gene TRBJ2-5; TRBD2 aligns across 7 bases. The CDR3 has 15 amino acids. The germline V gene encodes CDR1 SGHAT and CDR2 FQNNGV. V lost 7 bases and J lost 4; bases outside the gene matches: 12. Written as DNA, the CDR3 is TGTGCCAGCACCCCTCAAGGGCTAGCGGCAGAGACCCAGTACTTC. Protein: CASTPQGLAAETQYF.

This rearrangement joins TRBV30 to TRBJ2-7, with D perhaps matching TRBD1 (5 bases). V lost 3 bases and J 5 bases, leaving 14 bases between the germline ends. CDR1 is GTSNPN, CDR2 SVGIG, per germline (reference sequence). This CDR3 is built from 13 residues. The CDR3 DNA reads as TGTGCCTGGAGGTCGTGGGGCCGGGACGAGCAGTACTTC. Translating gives CAWRSWGRDEQYF.

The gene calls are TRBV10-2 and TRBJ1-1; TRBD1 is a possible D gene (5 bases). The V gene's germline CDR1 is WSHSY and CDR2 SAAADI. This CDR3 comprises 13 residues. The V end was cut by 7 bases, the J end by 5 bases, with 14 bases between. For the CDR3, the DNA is TGCGCCAGCATGGGCAGGGAAAGGACTGAAGCTTTCTTT. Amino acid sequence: CASMGRERTEAFF.

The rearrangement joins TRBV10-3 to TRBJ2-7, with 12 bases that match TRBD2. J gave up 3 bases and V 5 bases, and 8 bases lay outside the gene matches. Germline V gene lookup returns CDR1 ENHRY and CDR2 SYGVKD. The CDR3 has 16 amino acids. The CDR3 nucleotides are TGTGCCATCAGTCCCCTAGCGGGGGGGCCCGACTACGAGCAGTACTTC. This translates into CAISPLAGGPDYEQYF.